Listed below are T cell receptor beta chains from one sample, sequenced in a study of blood T cell repertoires in COVID-19. The table came from immunoSEQ multiplex PCR; TCRdb's copy has only in-frame clones and leaves some out. The table records some 190,000 clones, 80% to 90% of them present only once. The material sequenced was peripheral blood. These TCRs come from a man in his fifties or sixties with acute or convalescent COVID-19. Each CDR3 is given without its conserved first and last residue. Clone size is shown for a subset of rows, as once, few, many or a class of expanded clone.

v_call,clone_size,cdr3_aa
TRBV7-2,NA,ASSSPGQGRLATQY
TRBV4-1,NA,ASSLVTSYNEQF
TRBV7-2,NA,ASSPVGTNTDTQY
TRBV19,NA,ASSNTGVQPQH
TRBV28,NA,ASSLWETGSYGYT
TRBV9,NA,ASSPRPSGLYNEQF
TRBV7-9,NA,ASSILWTGSTDTQY
TRBV20-1,NA,SARSGDEQF
TRBV7-2,NA,ASSLEGGTGEQY
TRBV7-9,NA,ASSLRQGADEQY
TRBV4-3,NA,ASSQGTGGAGTDTQY
TRBV28,NA,ASIKTAPYTDTQY
TRBV6-5,few,ASTAGMGGQPQH
TRBV7-8,NA,ASSLGQGSSRNTIY
TRBV6-5,once,ASRDRGLGETQY
TRBV5-1,NA,ASSPGETEAF
TRBV7-2,NA,ASSLRRNYNEQF
TRBV19,NA,ASSIDAAGSLGEQY
TRBV5-6,NA,ASSLLGGASLNEQF
TRBV12-3/TRBV12-4,NA,ASSRQGPYGYT
TRBV7-2,NA,ASSPRGRATEAF
TRBV5-1,NA,ASSSEYGYT
TRBV18,NA,ASSPRTGGEQY
TRBV6-5,NA,ASRPGLGRTYEQY
TRBV2,NA,ASRMTSGNEQY
TRBV18,NA,ASSPGWGRNTEAF
TRBV5-1,NA,ASSLQGGAYNEQF
TRBV4-1,NA,ASSPAGQGYGYT
TRBV6-5,NA,ASSYSGTGGLEQY
TRBV30,NA,AWSVLSGLGELF
TRBV7-2,NA,ASSQWTSEYNEQF
TRBV9,NA,ASSVRDRGLSTEAF
TRBV2,few,ASSLTGMDTQY
TRBV5-1,NA,ASSLGTDANTGELF
TRBV6-1,NA,ASSDAGHADEQY
TRBV12-3/TRBV12-4,NA,ASSLNRETQY
TRBV7-3,NA,ASSFGGSPRNEQF
TRBV15,NA,ATSRAGTGSQPQH
TRBV6-2/TRBV6-3,NA,ASSYRDTGNTEAF
TRBV9,NA,ASNGGGDCPNYEQY
TRBV19,NA,ASSIAGEQF
TRBV23-1,NA,ASSQSLAGAADTQY
TRBV7-6,NA,ASSSSGTSGPTGELF
TRBV19,NA,ASSIGNREGNEQY
TRBV12-3/TRBV12-4,NA,ASSPRLADTQY
TRBV19,NA,ASSPTGQGHNQPQH
TRBV5-4,NA,ASSRTSDQETQY
TRBV2,NA,ASSRDSLYEQY
TRBV12-3/TRBV12-4,NA,ASSLAGSQPQH
TRBV6-5,NA,ASSYEAGRGNEKLF
TRBV28,NA,ASTWGDRDTGELF
TRBV10-3,few,AISERGTANQPQH